The source of this T cell receptor beta chain is a study of graft-versus-host responses after intestinal transplantation. Study context: Those transplanted obtained multivisceral, liver-intestinal, or isolated intestinal grafts. Recipients across the board were started on anti-thymocyte globulin induction, then kept on tacrolimus and steroids for roughly 3 years.

The CDR3 is 13 residues long. The germline CDR1 and CDR2 sequences are SGHRS and YFSETQ. V trimming: 5 bases; J trimming: 5 bases; junction bases outside the gene matches: 5. This clone was seen just once. What it recognizes is unknown. Study conclusions and caveats: Individuals carrying graft-donor T cell macrochimerism showed high graft-versus-host to host-versus-graft clonal ratios in allografts. Recipient-marrow GvH clones were detected, some having first appeared in ileum or blood.

TCRdb keeps only in-frame clones here, not all; method: immunoSEQ multiplex PCR. There are some 130,000 clones in the sample; approximately 92% occur only once, and around 0.16% lies in the top ten. The material was unstimulated CD4+ T cells sorted from spleen or lymph node cells, obtained before intestinal transplant. The chain joins TRBV5-1 to TRBJ2-7; 9 nucleotides line up with TRBD1. This receptor was identified in a human donor who received an intestinal transplant. CDR3 amino acids: CASSRDRVHEQYF. The CDR3, as DNA: TGCGCCAGCAGTCGGGACAGGGTCCACGAGCAGTACTTC.